A selection of T cell receptor beta chains follows, all from one sample in a study of shared clonotypes between healthy human individuals. TCRdb keeps only in-frame clones here, not all; method: immunoSEQ multiplex PCR. Of 950,000 to 1,100,000 clones in the sample, around 76% were seen once. The sequenced material came from memory CD4+ T cells sorted from blood. These TCRs come from a man aged 18 to 35 in good health. Each CDR3 is given with its conserved first and last residue. The order of the fields is clone size, J gene, V gene, D gene, CDR3 DNA, CDR3 protein. A D gene is named only where the DNA matches it firmly. Clone size is given for some rows only: seen once, a few or many times, or a class if the clone is expanded.

.,TRBJ2-5,TRBV28,.,TGTGCCAGCAGTTCTTACAGGGAGGAGACCCAGTACTTC,CASSSYREETQYF
.,TRBJ1-2,TRBV6-6,.,TGTGCCAGCAGTTACTCCGGGGGAGGTGGCTACACCTTC,CASSYSGGGGYTF
.,TRBJ1-4,TRBV6-1,.,TGTGCCAGCAGTCGGGGGATCGATGAAAAACTGTTTTTT,CASSRGIDEKLFF
.,TRBJ2-3,TRBV5-1,TRBD1,TGCGCCAGCAGCTCATCGGAACAGGGGGCCAGGGGTACGCAGTATTTT,CASSSSEQGARGTQYF
.,TRBJ2-7,TRBV30,.,TGTGCCTGGAGTGTACTCGGGGAGCAGTACTTC,CAWSVLGEQYF
.,TRBJ1-1,TRBV7-8,.,TGTGCCAGCAGATTCTCCTCCGGGACATCGAACACTGAAGCTTTCTTT,CASRFSSGTSNTEAFF
few,TRBJ2-1,TRBV28,.,TGTGCCAGCAGTCCAGACCCCGCTACTGCGGAGCAGTTCTTC,CASSPDPATAEQFF
.,TRBJ2-7,TRBV27,TRBD2,TGTGCCAGCAGTGGCGGTAGCGGGGGGGCCGAGTACTTC,CASSGGSGGAEYF
.,TRBJ2-7,TRBV6-5,.,TGTGCCAGCAGTTTCGTCACAGGGTCCAGCGAGCAGTACTTC,CASSFVTGSSEQYF
few,TRBJ2-5,TRBV19,TRBD1,TGTGCCAGTAGTTTGACAGGGGTGATAGAGACCCAGTACTTC,CASSLTGVIETQYF
.,TRBJ1-1,TRBV6-6,.,TGTGCCAGCAGTGCCCTAAGAGCTGAAGCTTTCTTT,CASSALRAEAFF
.,TRBJ1-1,TRBV2,.,TGTGCCAGCAGTGAGGCCCAATTGAACACTGAAGCTTTCTTT,CASSEAQLNTEAFF
few,TRBJ1-2,TRBV2,TRBD1,TGTGCCAGCAGTGTAACCGGACAGGGAAACTATGGCTACACCTTC,CASSVTGQGNYGYTF
.,TRBJ2-7,TRBV30,.,TGTGCCTGGAGTACGGGAAACAGCGACGAGCAGTACTTC,CAWSTGNSDEQYF
.,TRBJ1-1,TRBV6-5,TRBD1,TGTGCCAGCAGCACAGGGGGCAGCGGTTATGCTTTCTTT,CASSTGGSGYAFF
.,TRBJ2-1,TRBV19,.,TGTGCCAGTACCAGGGGCAATGAGCAGTTCTTC,CASTRGNEQFF
.,TRBJ2-7,TRBV19,TRBD1,TGTGCCAGTAGTCTCGGGACAGGGAGCTCCTACGAGCAGTACTTC,CASSLGTGSSYEQYF
.,TRBJ2-3,TRBV11-2,.,TGTGCCAGCAGCCCCCGTCCTAGCACAGATACGCAGTATTTT,CASSPRPSTDTQYF
.,TRBJ2-7,TRBV11-2,TRBD2,TGTGCCAGCAGCTTAGTTAGCGGGGGATCGTCCGAGCAGTACTTC,CASSLVSGGSSEQYF
few,TRBJ1-1,TRBV7-9,.,TGTGCCAGCAGCTTAGGGACGGCTAACACTGAAGCTTTCTTT,CASSLGTANTEAFF
.,TRBJ2-3,TRBV5-4,.,TGTGCCAGCAGCTTGGCAGGAGGGGCTAGCACAGATACGCAGTATTTT,CASSLAGGASTDTQYF
.,TRBJ1-5,TRBV2,TRBD1,TGTGCCAGCAGCCCAACGTTCCCCACAGGGGGTCAGCCCCAGCATTTT,CASSPTFPTGGQPQHF
.,TRBJ2-7,TRBV7-9,.,TGTGCCAGCAGCTTAGGGGCAGAGAAATACGAGCAGTACTTC,CASSLGAEKYEQYF
.,TRBJ2-7,TRBV5-1,TRBD2,TGCGCCAGCAGCTTTTCGATAGCGGGGGTGGAGGAGCAGTACTTC,CASSFSIAGVEEQYF
.,TRBJ2-1,TRBV7-2,TRBD2,TGTGCCAGCAGCTTAGAAGCCAGCGGGAGGGCCTATGAGCAGTTCTTC,CASSLEASGRAYEQFF
.,TRBJ2-7,TRBV6-1,.,TGTGCCAGCAGTGAGCAGGGGATATCCTACGAGCAGTACTTC,CASSEQGISYEQYF